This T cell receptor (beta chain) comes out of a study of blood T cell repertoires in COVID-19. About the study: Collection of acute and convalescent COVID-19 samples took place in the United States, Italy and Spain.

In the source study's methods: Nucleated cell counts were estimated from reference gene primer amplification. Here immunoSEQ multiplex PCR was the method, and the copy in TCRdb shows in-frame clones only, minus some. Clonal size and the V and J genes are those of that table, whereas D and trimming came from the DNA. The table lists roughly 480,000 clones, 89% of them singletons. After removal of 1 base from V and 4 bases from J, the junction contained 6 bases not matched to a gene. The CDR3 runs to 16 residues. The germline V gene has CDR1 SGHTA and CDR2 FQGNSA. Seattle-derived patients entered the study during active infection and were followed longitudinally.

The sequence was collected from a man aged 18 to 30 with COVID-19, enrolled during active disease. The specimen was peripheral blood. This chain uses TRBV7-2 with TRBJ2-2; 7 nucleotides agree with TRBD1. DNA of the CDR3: TGTGCCAGCAGCTTAGTCGGCAGGGGGAGCACCGGGGAGCTGTTTTTT. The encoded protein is CASSLVGRGSTGELFF.